The rows below give T cell receptor beta chains drawn from one sample of a study of PD-1 blockade in classical Hodgkin lymphoma. Clones were sequenced by immunoSEQ multiplex PCR, and TCRdb holds only the in-frame ones, with some missing. The sample has about 28,000 clones, under 85% seen once. The sample in question was peripheral blood mononuclear cells (PBMCs), obtained before the second cycle of nivolumab. These receptors came from a human donor with classical Hodgkin lymphoma. Both conserved end residues are part of each CDR3. The D gene is left open where the match is weak. Size is omitted from some rows. Given values are once, few, many or a class for expanded clones.

J,D,size,V,CDR3,DNA
TRBJ2-3,-,-,TRBV10-3,CAISQSSPADTQYF,TGTGCCATCAGTCAGTCTAGCCCCGCAGATACGCAGTATTTT
TRBJ1-1,-,-,TRBV7-6,CASSLHLRGWETEAFF,TGTGCCAGCAGCTTACACCTGCGGGGCTGGGAAACTGAAGCTTTCTTT
TRBJ1-1,-,few,TRBV5-1,CASSLNTEAFF,TGCGCCAGCAGCTTGAACACTGAAGCTTTCTTT
TRBJ1-1,TRBD1,few,TRBV5-1,CASSTGQAETEAFF,TGCGCCAGCAGCACGGGACAGGCAGAGACTGAAGCTTTCTTT
TRBJ1-2,-,-,TRBV7-9,CASSLLGVEGYTF,TGTGCCAGCAGCCTCCTGGGGGTAGAGGGCTACACCTTC
TRBJ1-1,-,once,TRBV5-8,CASSPDRFPWAFF,TGTGCCAGCAGCCCCGACAGGTTCCCCTGGGCTTTCTTT
TRBJ2-3,-,-,TRBV9,CASSVPTDTQYF,TGTGCCAGCAGCGTACCGACAGATACGCAGTATTTT
TRBJ1-4,-,-,TRBV28,CASSFQGINEKLFF,TGTGCCAGCAGTTTTCAGGGGATTAATGAAAAACTGTTTTTT
TRBJ1-2,-,-,TRBV11-3,CASSRASTGAGYGYTF,TGTGCCAGCAGCCGGGCCTCGACCGGGGCAGGCTATGGCTACACCTTC
TRBJ2-7,TRBD1,few,TRBV18,CASSRSGQEDYEQYF,TGTGCCAGCTCACGATCCGGACAGGAGGATTACGAGCAGTACTTC
TRBJ2-3,-,-,TRBV7-6,CASSSGTDPTDTQYF,TGTGCCAGCAGCTCCGGGACTGACCCCACAGATACGCAGTATTTT
TRBJ2-2,TRBD1,-,TRBV25-1,CASSPGQGAVSNTGELFF,TGTGCCAGCAGCCCAGGACAGGGGGCGGTTTCAAACACCGGGGAGCTGTTTTTT
TRBJ1-6,-,-,TRBV19,CASSPGASSSSPLHF,TGTGCCAGTAGCCCCGGGGCGTCTTCTTCGTCACCCCTCCACTTT
TRBJ1-2,-,few,TRBV7-8,CASSLGPTDGYTF,TGTGCCAGCAGCTTAGGCCCCACAGATGGCTACACCTTC
TRBJ2-5,TRBD1,-,TRBV10-3,CAISESTRGETQYF,TGTGCCATCAGTGAGTCGACCAGGGGGGAGACCCAGTACTTC
TRBJ2-7,TRBD2,-,TRBV7-2,CASSLGGVYEQYF,TGTGCCAGCAGCTTGGGAGGGGTCTACGAGCAGTACTTC
TRBJ1-1,TRBD1,-,TRBV9,CASSGTGDTEAFF,TGTGCCAGCAGCGGGACAGGGGACACTGAAGCTTTCTTT
TRBJ1-5,-,-,TRBV7-2,CASSSSTNQPQHF,TGTGCCAGCAGCTCAAGTACAAATCAGCCCCAGCATTTT
TRBJ1-4,TRBD1,-,TRBV27,CASRGTGNEKLFF,TGTGCCAGCAGGGGGACAGGGAATGAAAAACTGTTTTTT
TRBJ1-6,-,few,TRBV7-2,CASSLVAPSVGSPLHF,TGTGCCAGCAGCTTAGTGGCACCGAGCGTCGGATCACCCCTCCACTTT
TRBJ1-3,-,-,TRBV9,CASSVIGDSGNTIYF,TGTGCCAGCAGCGTCATAGGGGACTCTGGAAACACCATATATTTT
TRBJ1-3,-,-,TRBV21-1,CASSKGDRVIGNTIYF,TGTGCCAGCAGCAAAGGGGACAGGGTCATCGGAAACACCATATATTTT
TRBJ1-4,-,-,TRBV6-4,CASTRWRVGNEKLFF,TGTGCCAGCACCCGCTGGAGGGTGGGGAATGAAAAACTGTTTTTT
TRBJ1-2,TRBD1,-,TRBV19,CASSFFSGQSINYGYTF,TGTGCCAGTAGTTTCTTTTCGGGACAGTCAATTAACTATGGCTACACCTTC
TRBJ1-2,TRBD1,-,TRBV7-9,CASSSSTTGGLGYGYTF,TGTGCCAGCAGCTCTTCCACCACAGGGGGGCTAGGCTATGGCTACACCTTC
TRBJ2-7,TRBD1,-,TRBV7-6,CASSSGTAREQYF,TGTGCCAGCAGCTCCGGGACAGCACGGGAGCAGTACTTC
TRBJ1-2,-,-,TRBV19,CASTNAMDGYTF,TGTGCCAGTACCAATGCGATGGATGGCTACACCTTC
TRBJ2-1,-,-,TRBV9,CASSIRGTTDNEQFF,TGTGCCAGCAGCATTCGGGGCACGACCGACAATGAGCAGTTCTTC
TRBJ1-2,TRBD1,once,TRBV10-3,CAISESQGGNYGYTF,TGTGCCATCAGTGAGTCGCAGGGGGGGAACTATGGCTACACCTTC